This T cell receptor (beta chain) was profiled in a study of blood T cells in healthy people across ages. Only a few counts were recorded for this clonotype. This CDR3 spans 12 amino acids. Germline CDR1 and CDR2: MNHNY and SVGAGI (reference sequence). It was with a sample-barcoded 5' primer and a J-beta primer mix that a second PCR of roughly 6 to 12 cycles was run. TCRdb analysed the 5' RACE reads with MiXCR anew, one entry per CDR3 protein. Of roughly 1,000,000 distinct CDR3 sequences listed, roughly 24% are singletons. The same data also contributed to another study, on T cells of mothers and their children.

The sample was blood. The receptor was isolated from a girl between 2 and 10 years old in good health. The V and J genes are TRBV6-6 and TRBJ2-7; D ambiguous. With the DNA end fitting TRBJ2-1 better, the J assignment may be wrong. This CDR3 reads CASSYSTSEQFF. CDR3 bases: TGTGCCAGCAGTTACTCGACGAGTGAGCAGTTCTTC.